A single sample gave rise to the 8 T cell receptor beta chains below, sequenced in a study of cytomegalovirus exposure and HLA in healthy donors. The table came from immunoSEQ multiplex PCR; TCRdb's copy has only in-frame clones and leaves some out. The sample shows 120,000 or so clones, approximately 85% of them seen only once. Specimen: PBMCs. The receptors were gathered from a man aged 18 to 29 in good health and CMV-seronegative.

V usage is TRBV7-2 and J usage is TRBJ1-1; D possibly corresponds to TRBD1 (5 bases). The CDR3 has 14 amino acids. Trimming cost V 4 bases and J 3 bases, with 12 bases left between them. Germline V gene data show CDR1 as SGHTA and CDR2 as FQGNSA. The CDR3 coding sequence is TGTGCCAGCAGCTGGGGCCGCGCATACACTGAAGCTTTCTTT. Encoded protein: CASSWGRAYTEAFF. Complete variable domain (other parts from reference TRBV7-2 and TRBJ1-1): GAGVSQSPSNKVTEKGKDVELRCDPISGHTALYWYRQSLGQGLEFLIYFQGNSAPDKSGLPSDRFSAERTGGSVSTLTIQRTQQEDSAVYLCASSWGRAYTEAFFGQGTRLTVV.

The chain carries TRBV7-9 and TRBJ2-7; TRBD1 matches at 8 bases. CDR1 and CDR2 from the germline V gene are SEHNR and FQNEAQ (reference sequence). This CDR3 comprises 14 residues. After removal of 5 bases from V and 7 bases from J, the junction contained 10 bases not matched to a gene. The CDR3 nucleotides read TGTGCCAGCAGCCAAGGGACAGGCGGCGAGGAGCAGTACTTC. This codes for CASSQGTGGEEQYF.

The chain combines TRBV27 with TRBJ1-1; D gene uncertain. V was shortened by 11 bases and J by 0 bases, with 13 bases between the two germline ends. This CDR3 has 13 amino acids. The germline V gene has CDR1 MNHEY and CDR2 SMNVEV (reference sequence). CDR3 in amino acids: CASPRGMNTEAFF. In DNA form, the CDR3 reads TGTGCCTCCCCCAGAGGCATGAACACTGAAGCTTTCTTT.

The chain employs TRBV7-9 and TRBJ1-1; 8 bases map to TRBD1. The germline V gene encodes CDR1 SEHNR and CDR2 FQNEAQ (reference sequence). The CDR3 length is 15 residues. V gave up 5 bases and J gave up 1 base; unmatched junction bases: 6. CDR3 in amino acids: CASSTGQGQNTEAFF. The CDR3 coding sequence is TGTGCCAGCAGCACCGGACAGGGTCAGAACACTGAAGCTTTCTTT. The full variable domain, in which reference TRBV7-9 and TRBJ1-1 provide the parts outside the CDR3, is DTGVSQNPRHKITKRGQNVTFRCDPISEHNRLYWYRQTLGQGPEFLTYFQNEAQLEKSRLLSDRFSAERPKGSFSTLEIQRTEQGDSAMYLCASSTGQGQNTEAFFGQGTRLTVV.

V gene TRBV25-1 combines with J gene TRBJ2-1, with TRBD1 as a possible D gene (6 bases). The CDR3 has 16 amino acids. Per the germline V gene, CDR1 is MGHDK and CDR2 is SYGVNS. Deletions cut 3 bases from V and 2 bases from J, with 14 bases between. CDR3 in amino acids: CASSELTGSTYNEQFF. In DNA, the CDR3 is TGTGCCAGCAGTGAGTTAACAGGGAGCACCTACAATGAGCAGTTCTTC.

In its sample, this clone was seen once. This chain uses TRBV6-1 with TRBJ1-2; D is perhaps TRBD1 (6 bases). The CDR3 extends over 13 amino acids. V lost 2 bases to trimming and J lost 5 bases, with 9 bases between them. From germline, CDR1 is MNHNS and CDR2 SASEGT. CDR3 coding DNA: TGTGCCAGCAGTGAAATAACAGGGTATGGCTACACCTTC. Protein: CASSEITGYGYTF.

This clone was recorded a few times. V is TRBV6-1 and J is TRBJ1-1; D uncertain. The CDR3 is made up of 13 amino acids. Trimming left V 6 bases short and J 1 base short, with 9 bases between. Germline V gives CDR1 MNHNS, CDR2 SASEGT. CDR3 amino acids: CASRRMGNTEAFF. For the CDR3, the DNA is TGTGCCAGCAGGAGGATGGGGAACACTGAAGCTTTCTTT.

This chain connects TRBV19 to TRBJ2-1; 9 positions match TRBD2. CDR1 is LNHDA, CDR2 SQIVND, per germline (reference sequence). With V trimmed by 6 bases and J by 0 bases, 3 bases remained unmatched. The CDR3 spans 15 residues. The CDR3 DNA sequence: TGTGCCAGTAGGCTAGCGGGGAGCTCCTACAATGAGCAGTTCTTC. Its protein is CASRLAGSSYNEQFF.